The entry below describes one T cell receptor (beta chain). Produced via immunoSEQ multiplex PCR; TCRdb's table is partial and in-frame only. The data contain about 80,000 clones, around 90% of them singletons. These data belong to a study of technical replicates of blood from a few donors. This CDR3 spans 12 amino acids. The ends were cut back, 7 bases at V and 7 bases at J, with 14 bases in the middle. The clonotype originates from a human donor in good health. The rearrangement uses TRBV23-1 and TRBJ2-7, with D possibly matching TRBD2 (5 bases). TRBV23-1 is an ORF; its function is uncertain. What was sequenced was T cells isolated from PBMCs. CDR3 sequence: CASTLRWREQYF. CDR3 nucleotide sequence: TGCGCCAGCACCTTGCGGTGGAGGGAGCAGTACTTC.